The rows below give T cell receptor beta chains drawn from one sample of a study of CD8+ T cells in alopecia areata. Using immunoSEQ multiplex PCR, the repertoire was profiled, and TCRdb retains in-frame clones only, with some absent. The top ten clones hold 20% to 30% of a sample with about 140,000 clones, 65% to 90% of them seen once. Sequencing used CD8+ T cells sorted from blood, obtained at week 4, from a patient treated with tofacitinib. These receptors were taken from a human donor with alopecia areata. The CDR3 runs from the conserved cysteine through the conserved F or W. Fields, in order: V gene, J gene, CDR3 protein.

>TRBV29-1|TRBJ2-1
CSVGGQGVYNEQFF
>TRBV30|TRBJ2-7
CAWSARRPYEQYF
>TRBV2|TRBJ2-2
CASRRSQNTGELFF
>TRBV23-1|TRBJ2-5
CASYRGRETQYF
>TRBV7-9|TRBJ1-6
CASSLRGPLRNSPLHF
>TRBV15|TRBJ2-1
CATSTGTSGFNEQFF
>TRBV5-4|TRBJ1-1
CASSLDANTEAFF
>TRBV19|TRBJ2-3
CASSISGASTDTQYF
>TRBV7-2|TRBJ2-7
CASSPLGTGAEQYF
>TRBV6-6|TRBJ2-5
CASIRGPRQETQYF
>TRBV4-1|TRBJ2-7
CASSQSPRASTYEQYF
>TRBV27|TRBJ2-3
CASSLLGSTDTQYF
>TRBV4-1|TRBJ2-1
CASSHSDEQFF
>TRBV5-1|TRBJ1-1
CASSLVEAGGNTEAFF
>TRBV7-6|TRBJ2-7
CASSLGGAPEQYF
>TRBV7-9|TRBJ2-7
CASSSSGGGNEQYF
>TRBV4-2|TRBJ2-7
CASSQEEQGSSYEQYF
>TRBV7-2|TRBJ2-7
CASSLGVTKYEQYF
>TRBV7-9|TRBJ2-3
CASSSSSGGAKDTQYF
>TRBV29-1|TRBJ1-1
CSVVGGGTEAFF
>TRBV4-1|TRBJ2-1
CASSERGETYNEQFF
>TRBV5-1|TRBJ2-1
CASSLRGRALEQFF
>TRBV7-9|TRBJ1-6
CASSLIDRADSPLHF
>TRBV7-7|TRBJ2-5
CASTPTGAQETQYF
>TRBV1|TRBJ2-7
CTSSQDYPRRAAASYEQYF
>TRBV2|TRBJ2-6
CASSGQGNNVLTF
>TRBV5-5|TRBJ2-6
CASTSPMANVLTF
>TRBV29-1|-
CSVQSAATYEQYF
>TRBV29-1|TRBJ2-7
CSVAVADGYEQYF
>TRBV12-5|TRBJ2-3
CASGPPGEASTDTQYF
>TRBV27|TRBJ1-1
CASSWTKNTEAFF
>TRBV2|TRBJ2-7
CASSESWGQPYEQYF
>TRBV29-1|TRBJ2-1
CSAGQGIYNEQFF
>TRBV6-1|TRBJ2-1
CASSDRGRLNEQFF
>TRBV7-8|TRBJ2-3
CASSDMAGGTDTQYF
>TRBV2|TRBJ1-1
CASSDEGAYTEAFF
>TRBV27|TRBJ2-1
CASNVGASSYNEQFF
>TRBV7-9|TRBJ2-3
CASTLIPTDTQYF
>TRBV29-1|TRBJ1-1
CSVLQLNTEAFF
>TRBV7-6|TRBJ2-5
CASSLALGHGETQYF
>TRBV5-6|TRBJ1-2
CASSLGSHVDYGYTF
>TRBV30|TRBJ1-5
CAWSIDSNQPQHF
>TRBV4-1|TRBJ2-7
CASSQGDSKGYEQYF
>TRBV6-5|TRBJ1-2
CASSWRSGYGYTF
>TRBV9|TRBJ1-2
CASSTGQGYYGYTF
>TRBV5-1|TRBJ2-6
CASSFHRALRPGANVLTF
>TRBV5-1|TRBJ2-7
CASSFRDRDSGNYEQYF
>TRBV4-2|TRBJ2-2
CASSTGLGEFPGELFF
>TRBV30|TRBJ2-1
CAWSAGGQFF
>TRBV12-5|TRBJ2-5
CASGLGTETQETQYF
>TRBV27|TRBJ2-7
CASSLSQGLTYEQYF